The clone carrying this T cell receptor (beta chain) was picked up one time. This entry belongs to a study of blood T cell repertoires in COVID-19. Whole-study context: The samples span acute and convalescent COVID-19 from the United States, Italy and Spain.

V gave up 2 bases and J gave up 4 bases; unmatched junction bases: 4. The CDR3 contains 15 residues. Per the germline V gene, CDR1 is KGHSH and CDR2 is LQKENI. One Seattle source followed patients from active infection through their disease course. Assay: immunoSEQ multiplex PCR; the TCRdb copy retains only in-frame clones and omits some. This table holds about 440,000 clones, 70% to 90% found once. The sample comprised peripheral blood. This chain uses TRBV18 with TRBJ1-2; TRBD1 agrees at 10 bases. The receptor comes from a woman aged 45-59 years with COVID-19, enrolled during active disease. For the CDR3, the DNA is TGTGCCAGCTCACCAGACAGGGGGCGTTCCTATGGCTACACCTTC. This translates into CASSPDRGRSYGYTF.